The present entry profiles one T cell receptor beta chain with its context. The specificity of this receptor is unknown. No much larger clonotype is one base removed from it; base qualities were not supplied. The data originate from a study of blood T cell repertoires in COVID-19 (dated by TCRdb to between 2020 and 2021). Looking at the study overall: Samples covering the acute and convalescent phases of COVID-19 were provided by collaborators in the United States, Italy and Spain. Subjects who had been exposed to COVID-19, were actively infected with it, or had recovered from it provided the deeply sampled blood TCRbeta repertoires that made up the dataset. Nearly every sample came with metadata listing a de-identified subject ID, COVID-19 status, age in years and sex. Samples came from the ongoing ImmuneRACE study (first 160 participants) plus 1,254 subjects from 6 global collaborators. The prospective study material was composed of cDNA or gDNA derived from T cells, B-cell-depleted T cells, or PBMCs. The repertoires were released in a freely available public database meant as a resource for research on the immune response to SARS-CoV-2. Where available, HLA class I and class II types were obtained from metadata supplied by the sample provider rather than from assay-based typing.

TCRbeta CDR3 regions were amplified from genomic DNA using the immunoSEQ Assay, a bias-controlled multiplex PCR. The published analysis was carried out like this. Within the assay, amplification of reference gene primers was used to estimate how many nucleated cells each sample contained. To quantify the absolute abundance of each unique TCRbeta CDR3 rearrangement, sequence reads were collapsed and filtered. Productive Simpson clonality was computed per sample as the square root of Simpson's diversity index over productive rearrangements. TCRdb re-hosts the immuneACCESS table, in-frame sequences only. Its copies lack some clones; in the studies checked, an unresolved V gene accounts for under half of them, and the cause for the rest is not known. Clonal size and the V and J genes are those of that table, whereas D and trimming came from the DNA. This sample comprises about 150,000 clones, around 87% of them detected only once. The ten largest clones capture around 15% of the sample.

In Seattle, one collaborating source enrolled patients while the infection was active and tracked those patients longitudinally over the course of disease. Each collaborating institution followed its own protocols to collect whole blood in K2EDTA tubes. For TCRbeta analysis, collaborator samples were shipped as frozen whole blood, as isolated PBMCs, or as DNA extracted from either sample type. The study at large found these results: The amount of clinical and demographic metadata varied by source and participant and was provided uncurated.

V is shortened by 8 bases, J by 8 bases, and the region joining them spans 16 bases. The germline V gene encodes CDR1 PRHDT and CDR2 FYEKMQ (reference sequence). The CDR3 sequence holds 13 residues, the cysteine and phenylalanine included. The DNA shown is the 39-base CDR3, in frame from base 1. The specimen was peripheral blood. The clonotype originates from a man younger than 30 with COVID-19, enrolled during active disease. The V and J genes are TRBV13 and TRBJ2-1, with no reliable assignment of the D segment. CDR3 region: CASRLRGHDEQFF. At the DNA level, the sequence is TGTGCCAGCCGGCTGAGAGGCCACGATGAGCAGTTCTTC.